This T cell receptor (beta chain) was identified in a study of blood T cell repertoires in COVID-19. Study background: The United States, Italy and Spain were the sources of the acute and convalescent COVID-19 samples. PBMCs, B-cell-depleted T cells, or T cells were the source of the cDNA or gDNA that made up the material.

The V gene lost 7 bases and the J gene lost 4 bases, with 16 bases spanning the gap. The germline V gene encodes CDR1 SNHLY and CDR2 FYNNEI. This CDR3 has 15 residues. Measured with immunoSEQ multiplex PCR; TCRdb has only the in-frame clones, and not every one. The table shows under 85,000 clones, with approximately 85% occurring only once. The origin of this receptor is an elderly man with acute or convalescent COVID-19. The chain recombines TRBV2 with TRBJ2-2; TRBD1 might be the D (7 bases). Material: peripheral blood. The CDR3 region has the DNA TGTGCCAGCACCCAGAACAGGGGAGGCACCGGGGAGCTGTTTTTT. This translates into CASTQNRGGTGELFF.